The source of this T cell receptor beta chain is a study of blood T cell repertoires in COVID-19. The repertoire was sequenced with immunoSEQ multiplex PCR; TCRdb's copy has only in-frame clones and lacks some. The table records some 63,000 clones, around 80% of them present only once. The V end lost 3 bases, the J end lost 1 base, and 11 bases lay between the germline ends. Germline CDR1 and CDR2: SGDLS and YYNGEE. CDR3 length equals 14 residues. Sequencing was done on a sample of peripheral blood. The rearrangement links TRBV9 to TRBJ2-7; a weak D match, TRBD1 (6 bases). This clonotype was obtained from a human donor in a cohort sampled during active COVID-19. Here the CDR3 reads CASSERTASYEQYF. The CDR3 region has the DNA TGTGCCAGCAGCGAGAGGACAGCTTCCTACGAGCAGTACTTC.